These T cell receptor beta chains were read from a single sample in a study of post-analysis software for immune sequencing data. TCRdb ran MiXCR on the PCR reads and lists one entry per CDR3 protein. The sample holds some 690,000 distinct CDR3 sequences, around 27% seen once. What was sequenced was blood. The receptor set was obtained from a girl aged 10 to 17 with multiple sclerosis. The CDR3 runs from the conserved cysteine through the conserved F or W. Each record gives: J gene, clone size, D gene, V gene, CDR3 protein, CDR3 DNA. A D gene is named only where the DNA matches it firmly. Clone size is stated in some rows and not others, as once, few, many or a class when expanded.

>TRBJ2-7|NA|NA|TRBV7-2
CASSPSSASGELEQYF
TGTGCCAGCAGTCCTTCTAGCGCCTCCGGAGAGTTAGAGCAGTACTTC
>TRBJ1-5|NA|NA|TRBV20-1
CSARDTVMGQPQHF
TGCAGTGCTAGAGATACAGTAATGGGTCAGCCCCAGCATTTT
>TRBJ2-5|NA|NA|TRBV7-8
CASSQTGPTETQYF
TGTGCCAGCAGCCAGACGGGACCGACGGAGACCCAGTACTTC
>TRBJ2-7|few|TRBD1|TRBV28
CASTRDRSYEQYF
TGTGCCAGCACCCGGGACAGATCCTACGAGCAGTACTTC
>TRBJ2-7|few|NA|TRBV15
CATSRVQGYEQYF
TGTGCCACCAGCAGAGTTCAGGGCTACGAGCAGTACTTC
>TRBJ2-5|NA|NA|TRBV7-2
CASTLDGSGPQGAQYF
TGTGCCAGCACCCTAGACGGCAGCGGGCCCCAGGGGGCCCAGTACTTC
>TRBJ1-1|NA|NA|TRBV28
CASSQTLHTEAFF
TGTGCCAGCAGTCAGACCTTGCACACTGAAGCTTTCTTT
>TRBJ2-1|NA|TRBD2|TRBV5-6
CASSFGTSNEQFF
TGTGCCAGCAGCTTTGGGACTAGCAATGAGCAGTTCTTC
>TRBJ2-5|NA|NA|TRBV12-3/TRBV12-4
CASSFATQRAQYF
TGTGCCAGCAGTTTTGCAACTCAGAGGGCCCAGTACTTC
>TRBJ2-1|NA|NA|TRBV7-9
CASSSPLLRGPYNEQFF
TGTGCCAGCAGCTCACCCCTTCTCAGGGGCCCCTACAATGAGCAGTTCTTC
>TRBJ2-7|few|NA|TRBV27
CASSWGMSYEQYF
TGTGCCAGCAGTTGGGGGATGTCCTACGAGCAGTACTTC
>TRBJ2-1|NA|NA|TRBV11-3
CASSPTPSGNEQFF
TGTGCCAGCAGCCCAACACCGTCGGGCAATGAGCAGTTCTTC
>TRBJ2-5|NA|NA|TRBV6-1
CASILGSQETQYF
TGTGCCAGCATCCTGGGGTCCCAAGAGACCCAGTACTTC
>TRBJ1-4|once|NA|TRBV12-3/TRBV12-4
CASSQGGRGSEKLFF
TGTGCCAGCAGTCAGGGCGGGAGGGGTTCGGAAAAACTGTTTTTT
>TRBJ2-1|NA|TRBD2|TRBV7-2
CASSLALAGDDEQFF
TGTGCCAGCAGCTTGGCGCTAGCGGGGGATGATGAGCAGTTCTTC
>TRBJ2-1|NA|NA|TRBV24-1
CATSDPGDVQFF
TGTGCCACCAGTGATCCTGGCGACGTTCAGTTCTTC
>TRBJ2-5|few|NA|TRBV9
CASSLTSGFQETQYF
TGTGCCAGCAGCTTAACATCCGGGTTCCAAGAGACCCAGTACTTC
>TRBJ2-1|few|TRBD2|TRBV9
CASSVAGGASSYNEQFF
TGTGCCAGCAGCGTAGCGGGGGGGGCGAGCTCCTACAATGAGCAGTTCTTC
>TRBJ2-7|few|TRBD2|TRBV6-6
CASSYGGAGLGYEQYF
TGTGCCAGCAGTTACGGGGGAGCGGGACTCGGGTACGAGCAGTACTTC
>TRBJ2-1|NA|NA|TRBV12-3/TRBV12-4
CASSHGLLRSYNEQFF
TGTGCCAGCAGTCATGGTTTACTTAGATCCTACAATGAGCAGTTCTTC
>TRBJ1-6|NA|TRBD1|TRBV29-1
CSVRQGNNSPLHF
TGCAGCGTTAGACAGGGGAATAATTCACCCCTCCACTTT
>TRBJ2-7|NA|TRBD2|TRBV27
CASSFSMASGSYEQYF
TGTGCCAGCAGTTTCAGTATGGCTAGCGGATCCTACGAGCAGTACTTC
>TRBJ1-1|NA|NA|TRBV4-3
CASSPGPTQHGAFF
TGCGCCAGCAGCCCGGGACCGACTCAGCACGGGGCTTTCTTT
>TRBJ2-1|NA|NA|TRBV29-1
CSVDEGLELEQFF
TGCAGCGTTGATGAGGGCCTGGAACTTGAGCAGTTCTTC
>TRBJ1-5|few|NA|TRBV28
CASSLIRGYYQPQHF
TGTGCCAGCAGTTTGATCAGGGGCTATTATCAGCCCCAGCATTTT
>TRBJ1-1|NA|NA|TRBV20-1
CRARDATEAFF
TGCAGGGCTAGAGATGCCACTGAAGCTTTCTTT
>TRBJ2-5|NA|NA|TRBV20-1
CSAREVGPVQETQYF
TGCAGTGCTAGAGAAGTCGGTCCGGTACAAGAGACCCAGTACTTC
>TRBJ2-7|few|TRBD1|TRBV25-1
CASRKTGGGEQYF
TGTGCCAGCAGGAAGACAGGGGGCGGCGAGCAGTACTTC
>TRBJ2-4|NA|NA|TRBV5-5
CACSLEGLIAKNIQYF
TGTGCCTGCAGCTTGGAGGGCCTTATAGCCAAAAACATTCAGTACTTC
>TRBJ1-1|few|NA|TRBV7-8
CASATKTTAEAFF
TGTGCCAGCGCAACAAAGACGACGGCTGAAGCTTTCTTT
>TRBJ1-2|NA|NA|TRBV29-1
CSVLETAPGGYTF
TGCAGCGTGTTAGAAACAGCCCCTGGCGGCTACACCTTC
>TRBJ2-1|NA|TRBD2|TRBV10-3
CAIGRLAREYNEQFF
TGTGCCATCGGCCGACTAGCGCGAGAATACAATGAGCAGTTCTTC
>TRBJ1-6|few|NA|TRBV4-3
CASSQGQDRTPLHF
TGCGCCAGCAGCCAAGGACAGGATAGAACACCCCTCCACTTT
>TRBJ1-1|few|NA|TRBV6-5
CASTQDRGHTEAFF
TGTGCCAGCACCCAGGACCGAGGGCACACTGAAGCTTTCTTT
>TRBJ2-5|NA|NA|TRBV5-1
CASSFLGRSQETQYF
TGCGCCAGCAGCTTCCTGGGCAGATCGCAAGAGACCCAGTACTTC
>TRBJ1-4|NA|NA|TRBV4-3
CASSHSRHNEKLFF
TGCGCCAGCAGCCACTCCCGGCATAATGAAAAACTGTTTTTT
>TRBJ2-1|NA|NA|TRBV20-1
CSASTPSRYNEQFF
TGCAGTGCTAGTACGCCTAGTAGGTACAATGAGCAGTTCTTC
>TRBJ1-5|NA|TRBD1|TRBV27
CASSVDRGLWPQHF
TGTGCCAGCAGTGTCGACAGGGGGCTCTGGCCCCAGCATTTT
>TRBJ2-5|few|TRBD1|TRBV29-1
CSVDQTGGETQYF
TGCAGCGTTGACCAGACAGGGGGAGAGACCCAGTACTTC